The T cell receptor beta chain described here comes from a study of blood T cell repertoires in COVID-19. Study at large: Material from acute and convalescent COVID-19 was sourced from the United States, Italy and Spain. T cells, B-cell-depleted T cells, or PBMCs provided the cDNA or gDNA that served as material.

In the authors' workflow: Reference gene primers were amplified, and this amplification served to estimate nucleated cell counts. Repertoires were generated with immunoSEQ multiplex PCR, while TCRdb's copy carries only in-frame clones and drops some. The V and J calls and the clone size are those of that table, but D and trimming were determined from the DNA. The sample contains 330,000 or so clones, roughly 87% of which appear only once. Patients from Seattle were sampled longitudinally, starting during active infection. Germline V gives CDR1 MDHEN, CDR2 SYDVKM. J lost 8 bases, V lost 6 bases, and 10 bases had no gene match. The CDR3 is 16 residues long.

The sequenced sample consisted of peripheral blood. The sequence came from a man aged 25 to 40 with COVID-19, enrolled during active disease. The chain joins TRBV28 to TRBJ2-1, with TRBD2 identical over 13 bases. CDR3 sequence (DNA): TGTGCCAGCAGCCCGATGAGGACTAGCGGGAGTCATGAGCAGTTCTTC. Translated: CASSPMRTSGSHEQFF.